This T cell receptor beta chain was captured by sequencing in a study of identical twins. Unique molecular identifiers were present on the cDNA, and a universal primer site came from template switching. TCRdb ran MiXCR on the 5' RACE reads and lists one entry per CDR3 protein. The table shows 1,800,000 or so distinct CDR3 sequences, with about 32% occurring only once. Study outcomes and limitations: Out-of-frame alpha sequences common to twins were enriched for low generation probability.

The CDR3 runs 10 residues. V lost 7 bases and J lost 5, with 5 bases in between. CDR1 is SNHLY, CDR2 FYNNEI, per germline. As concerns this clonotype: Antigen specificity is unknown.

The clonotype comes from a newborn girl in good health. Material for sequencing was cord blood. The J gene is TRBJ1-1, the V gene TRBV2; D remains unclear. Here the CDR3 reads CASIGTEAFF. CDR3 nucleotides: TGTGCCAGCATCGGGACTGAAGCTTTCTTT. The variable domain in full, with the rest retrieved from reference TRBV2 and TRBJ1-1, is EPEVTQTPSHQVTQMGQEVILRCVPISNHLYFYWYRQILGQKVEFLVSFYNNEISEKSEIFDDQFSVERPDGSNFTLKIRSTKLEDSAMYFCASIGTEAFFGQGTRLTVV.